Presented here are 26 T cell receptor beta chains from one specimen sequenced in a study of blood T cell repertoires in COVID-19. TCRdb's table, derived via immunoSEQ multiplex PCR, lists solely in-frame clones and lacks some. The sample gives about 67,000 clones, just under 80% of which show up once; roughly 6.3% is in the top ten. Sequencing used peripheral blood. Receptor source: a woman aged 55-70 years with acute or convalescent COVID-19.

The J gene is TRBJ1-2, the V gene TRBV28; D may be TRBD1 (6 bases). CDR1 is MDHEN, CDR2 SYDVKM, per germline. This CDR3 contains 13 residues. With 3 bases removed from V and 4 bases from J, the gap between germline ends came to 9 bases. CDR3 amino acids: CASSFAGAYGYTF. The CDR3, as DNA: TGTGCCAGCAGTTTTGCGGGGGCCTATGGCTACACCTTC.

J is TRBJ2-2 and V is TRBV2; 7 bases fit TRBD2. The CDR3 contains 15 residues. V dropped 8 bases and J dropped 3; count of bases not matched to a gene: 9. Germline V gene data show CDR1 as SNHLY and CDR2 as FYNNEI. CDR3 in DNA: TGTGCCAGCGGACTAGGGACCCTACACACCGGGGAGCTGTTTTTT. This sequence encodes CASGLGTLHTGELFF.

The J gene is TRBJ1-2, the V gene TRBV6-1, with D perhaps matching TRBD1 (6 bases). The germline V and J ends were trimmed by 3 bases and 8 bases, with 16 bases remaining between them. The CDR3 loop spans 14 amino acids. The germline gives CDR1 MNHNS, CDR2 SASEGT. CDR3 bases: TGTGCCAGCAGTGATTCTTCAGGGGTCCGGGGCTACACCTTC. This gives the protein CASSDSSGVRGYTF.

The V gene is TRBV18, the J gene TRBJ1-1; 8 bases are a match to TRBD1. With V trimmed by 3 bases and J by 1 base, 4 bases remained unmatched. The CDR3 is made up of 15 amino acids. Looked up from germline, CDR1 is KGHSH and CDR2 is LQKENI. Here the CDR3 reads CASSPRTGPNTEAFF. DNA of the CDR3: TGTGCCAGCTCACCCCGGACAGGGCCGAACACTGAAGCTTTCTTT.

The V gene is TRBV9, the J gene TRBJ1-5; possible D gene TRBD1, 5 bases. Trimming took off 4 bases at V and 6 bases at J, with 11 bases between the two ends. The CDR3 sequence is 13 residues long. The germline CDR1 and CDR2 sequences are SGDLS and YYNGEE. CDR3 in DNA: TGTGCCAGCAGCTTGCAGGGTGTTCAGCCCCAGCATTTT. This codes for CASSLQGVQPQHF.

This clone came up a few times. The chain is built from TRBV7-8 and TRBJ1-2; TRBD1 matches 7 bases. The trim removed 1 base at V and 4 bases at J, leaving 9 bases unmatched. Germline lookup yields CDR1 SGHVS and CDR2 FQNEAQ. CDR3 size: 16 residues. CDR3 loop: CASSLGGTASPYGYTF. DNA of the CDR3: TGTGCCAGCAGCTTAGGGGGGACAGCTTCCCCCTATGGCTACACCTTC.

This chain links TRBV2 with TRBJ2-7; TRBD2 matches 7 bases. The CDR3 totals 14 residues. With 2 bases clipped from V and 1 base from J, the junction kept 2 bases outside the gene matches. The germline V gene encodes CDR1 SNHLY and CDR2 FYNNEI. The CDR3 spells CASSETSASYEQYF. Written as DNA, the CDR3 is TGTGCCAGCAGTGAAACTAGCGCTTCCTACGAGCAGTACTTC.

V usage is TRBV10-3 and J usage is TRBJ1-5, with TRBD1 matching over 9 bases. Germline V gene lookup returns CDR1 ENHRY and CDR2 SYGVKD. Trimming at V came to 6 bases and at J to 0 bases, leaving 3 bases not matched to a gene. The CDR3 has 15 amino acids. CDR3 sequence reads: CAISRDRDSNQPQHF. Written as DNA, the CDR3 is TGTGCCATCAGCAGGGACAGGGATAGCAATCAGCCCCAGCATTTT.

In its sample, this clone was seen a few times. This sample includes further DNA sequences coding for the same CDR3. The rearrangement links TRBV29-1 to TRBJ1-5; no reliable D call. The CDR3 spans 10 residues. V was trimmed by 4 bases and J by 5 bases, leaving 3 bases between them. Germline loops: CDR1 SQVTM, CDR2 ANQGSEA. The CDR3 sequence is CSVGDQPQHF. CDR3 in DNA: TGCAGCGTTGGCGATCAGCCCCAGCATTTT.

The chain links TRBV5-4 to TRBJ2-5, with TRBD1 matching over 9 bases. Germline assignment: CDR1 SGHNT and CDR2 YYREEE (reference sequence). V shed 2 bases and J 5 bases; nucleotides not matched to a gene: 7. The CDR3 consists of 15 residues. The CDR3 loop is CASSLAKTGGETQYF. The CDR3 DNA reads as TGTGCCAGCAGCTTAGCCAAGACAGGGGGGGAGACCCAGTACTTC.

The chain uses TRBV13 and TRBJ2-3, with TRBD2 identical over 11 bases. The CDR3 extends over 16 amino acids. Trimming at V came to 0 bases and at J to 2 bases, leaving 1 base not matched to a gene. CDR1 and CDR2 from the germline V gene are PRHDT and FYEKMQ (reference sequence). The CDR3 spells CASSLGLAGATDTQYF. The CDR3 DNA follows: TGTGCCAGCAGCTTAGGACTAGCGGGGGCCACAGATACGCAGTATTTT.

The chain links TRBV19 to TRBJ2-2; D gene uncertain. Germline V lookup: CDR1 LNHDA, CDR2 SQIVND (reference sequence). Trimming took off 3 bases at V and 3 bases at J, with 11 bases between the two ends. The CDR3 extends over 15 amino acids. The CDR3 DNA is TGTGCCAGTAGTATGGTGCAGGCGCACACCGGGGAGCTGTTTTTT. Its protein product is CASSMVQAHTGELFF.

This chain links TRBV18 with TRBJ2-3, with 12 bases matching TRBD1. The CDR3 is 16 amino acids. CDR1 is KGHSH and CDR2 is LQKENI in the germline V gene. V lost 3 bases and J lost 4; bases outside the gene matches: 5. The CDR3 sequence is CASSPSGTGGADTQYF. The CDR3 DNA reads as TGTGCCAGCTCACCCTCCGGGACAGGGGGCGCAGATACGCAGTATTTT.

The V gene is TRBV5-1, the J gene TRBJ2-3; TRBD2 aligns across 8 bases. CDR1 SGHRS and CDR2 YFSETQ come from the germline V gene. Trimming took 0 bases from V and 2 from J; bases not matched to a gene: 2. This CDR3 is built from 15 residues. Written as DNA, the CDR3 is TGCGCCAGCAGCTTGGGGCGGGGGGACACAGATACGCAGTATTTT. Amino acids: CASSLGRGDTDTQYF.

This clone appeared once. CDR3 loop: CASSLREGAWEQFF. CDR3 nucleotide sequence: TGCGCCAGCAGCTTGCGCGAGGGGGCATGGGAGCAGTTCTTC. The chain joins TRBV5-1 to TRBJ2-1; 7 positions agree with TRBD1. CDR1 is SGHRS and CDR2 is YFSETQ in the germline V gene. V gave up 1 base and J gave up 10 bases; unmatched junction bases: 8. CDR3 size: 14 residues.

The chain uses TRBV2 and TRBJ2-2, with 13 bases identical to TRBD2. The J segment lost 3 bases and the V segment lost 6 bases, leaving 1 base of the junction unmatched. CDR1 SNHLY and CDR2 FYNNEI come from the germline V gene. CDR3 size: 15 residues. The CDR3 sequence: CASRGTSGDTGELFF. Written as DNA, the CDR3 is TGTGCCAGCAGAGGGACTAGCGGGGACACCGGGGAGCTGTTTTTT.

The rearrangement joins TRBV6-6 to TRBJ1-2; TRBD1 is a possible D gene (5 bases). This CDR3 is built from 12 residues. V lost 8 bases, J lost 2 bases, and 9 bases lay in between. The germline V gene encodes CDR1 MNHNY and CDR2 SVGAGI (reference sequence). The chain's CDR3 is CASARQNYGYTF. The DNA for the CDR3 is TGTGCCAGCGCCCGACAGAACTATGGCTACACCTTC.

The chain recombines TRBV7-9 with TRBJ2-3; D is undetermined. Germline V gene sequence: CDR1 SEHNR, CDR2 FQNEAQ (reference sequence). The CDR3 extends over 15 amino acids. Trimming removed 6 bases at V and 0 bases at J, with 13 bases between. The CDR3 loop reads CASSTAGSSTDTQYF. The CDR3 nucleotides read TGTGCCAGCAGTACAGCTGGCTCTAGCACAGATACGCAGTATTTT.

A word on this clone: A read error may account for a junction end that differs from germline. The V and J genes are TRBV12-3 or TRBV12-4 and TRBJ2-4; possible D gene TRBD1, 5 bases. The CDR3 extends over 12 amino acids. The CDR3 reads CASSRQGVSPDF. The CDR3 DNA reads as TGTGCCAGCAGTCGACAAGGGGTATCGCCTGACTTC.

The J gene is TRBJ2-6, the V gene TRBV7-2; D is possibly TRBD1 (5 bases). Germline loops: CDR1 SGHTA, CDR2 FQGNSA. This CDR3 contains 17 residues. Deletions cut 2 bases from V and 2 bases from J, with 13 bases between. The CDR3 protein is CASSLLQGSTGANVLTF. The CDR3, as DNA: TGTGCCAGCAGCTTACTGCAGGGTTCAACTGGGGCCAACGTCCTGACTTTC.

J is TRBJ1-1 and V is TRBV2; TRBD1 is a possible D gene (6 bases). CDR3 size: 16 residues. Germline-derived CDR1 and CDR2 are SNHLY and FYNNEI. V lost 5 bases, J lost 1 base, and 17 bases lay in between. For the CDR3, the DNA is TGTGCCAGCAGTCCTAGGTCTACAGGGCAGAACACTGAAGCTTTCTTT. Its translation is CASSPRSTGQNTEAFF.

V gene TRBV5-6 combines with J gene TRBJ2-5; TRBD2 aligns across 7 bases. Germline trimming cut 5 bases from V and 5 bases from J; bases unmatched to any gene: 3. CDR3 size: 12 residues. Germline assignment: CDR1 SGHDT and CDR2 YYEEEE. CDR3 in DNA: TGTGCCAGCAGGGGAGGGTTGGAGACCCAGTACTTC. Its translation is CASRGGLETQYF.

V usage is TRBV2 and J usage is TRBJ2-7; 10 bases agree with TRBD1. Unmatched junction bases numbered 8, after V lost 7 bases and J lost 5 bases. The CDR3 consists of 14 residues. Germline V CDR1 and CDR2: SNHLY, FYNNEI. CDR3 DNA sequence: TGTGCCAGCACGAGACAGGGGGCGGAAAACGAGCAGTACTTC. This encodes CASTRQGAENEQYF. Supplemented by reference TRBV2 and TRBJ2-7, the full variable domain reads EPEVTQTPSHQVTQMGQEVILRCVPISNHLYFYWYRQILGQKVEFLVSFYNNEISEKSEIFDDQFSVERPDGSNFTLKIRSTKLEDSAMYFCASTRQGAENEQYFGPGTRLTVT.

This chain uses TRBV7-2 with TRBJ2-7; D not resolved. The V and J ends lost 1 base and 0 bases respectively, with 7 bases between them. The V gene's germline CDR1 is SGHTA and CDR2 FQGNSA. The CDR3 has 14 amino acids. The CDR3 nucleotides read TGTGCCAGCAGCTTAGGAGCAATCTCCTACGAGCAGTACTTC. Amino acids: CASSLGAISYEQYF.

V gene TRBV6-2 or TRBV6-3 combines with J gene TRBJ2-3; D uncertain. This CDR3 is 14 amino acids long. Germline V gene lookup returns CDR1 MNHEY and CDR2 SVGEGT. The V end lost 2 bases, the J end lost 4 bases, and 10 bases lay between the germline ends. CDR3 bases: TGTGCCAGCAGTTACGGTTCTAGGTCAGATACGCAGTATTTT. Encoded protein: CASSYGSRSDTQYF.

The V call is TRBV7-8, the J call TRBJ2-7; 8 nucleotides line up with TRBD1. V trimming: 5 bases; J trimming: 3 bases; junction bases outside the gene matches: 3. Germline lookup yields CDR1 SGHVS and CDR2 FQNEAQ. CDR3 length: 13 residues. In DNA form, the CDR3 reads TGTGCCAGCAGCCCCACAGGGGGCTACGAGCAGTACTTC. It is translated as CASSPTGGYEQYF.